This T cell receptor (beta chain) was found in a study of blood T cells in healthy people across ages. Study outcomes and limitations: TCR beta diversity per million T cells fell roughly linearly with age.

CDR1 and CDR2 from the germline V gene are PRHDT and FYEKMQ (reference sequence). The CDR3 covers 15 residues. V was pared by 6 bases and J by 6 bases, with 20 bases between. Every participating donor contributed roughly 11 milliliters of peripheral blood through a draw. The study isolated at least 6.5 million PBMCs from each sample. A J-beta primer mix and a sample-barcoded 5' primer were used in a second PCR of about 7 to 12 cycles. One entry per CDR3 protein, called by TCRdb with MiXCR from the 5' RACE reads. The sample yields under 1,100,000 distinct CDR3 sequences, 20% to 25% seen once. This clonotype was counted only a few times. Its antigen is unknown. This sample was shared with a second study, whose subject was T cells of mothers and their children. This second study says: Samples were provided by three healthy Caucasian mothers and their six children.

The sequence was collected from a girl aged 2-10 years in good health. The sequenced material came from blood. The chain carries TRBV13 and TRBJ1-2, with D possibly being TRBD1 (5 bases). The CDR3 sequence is CASRPEVGDLNGYTF. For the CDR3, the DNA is TGTGCCAGCAGACCAGAGGTGGGGGACTTAAATGGCTACACCTTC.